This TCR beta chain originates from a study of T cells in Graves' hyperthyroidism and ophthalmopathy. In its sample, this clonotype was seen many times. The target antigen is unknown. Study results and limitations: The model predicted ophthalmopathy a median around 6.5 months before onset.

Germline V gene lookup returns CDR1 MNHEY and CDR2 SVGAGI. Trimming removed 6 bases from V and 5 bases from J, with 8 bases in between. The CDR3 runs 11 residues. The source material, RNA transcripts, was used to amplify TCR beta CDR3 regions. Using the HTBI primer set, a first-round RT-PCR was run on the TCR CDR3. TCRdb re-derived calls from the multiplex PCR reads in MiXCR, one entry per CDR3 protein. Of 400,000 to 550,000 distinct CDR3 sequences listed, approximately 24% were seen once; the top ten hold roughly 10%. Duration under 3 months, a NOSPECS grade of at least 4, and a Clinical Activity Score of at least 3 characterized the ophthalmopathy patients. Lactation, pregnancy, other autoimmune disease or uncontrolled infection excluded patients. PBMCs were collected from a roughly 9.7 ml volume of fresh peripheral blood.

Material: blood. This receptor was obtained from a woman aged 25 to 39 with Graves' ophthalmopathy. The chain uses TRBV6-5 and TRBJ2-7; D is unclear. The CDR3 reads CASSRLDEQYF. Written as DNA, the CDR3 is TGTGCCAGCAGCCGCCTAGACGAGCAGTACTTC.